This TCR beta chain was sequenced for a study of T cells in Graves' hyperthyroidism and ophthalmopathy. The CDR3 covers 16 residues. CDR1 and CDR2 (germline): MDHEN, SYDVKM. Trimming shortened V by 3 bases and J by 0 bases, and 11 bases separated the two germline ends. This clonotype was seen more than once but under ten times. TCR beta CDR3 region amplification was performed from RNA transcripts. The HTBI primer set was used in a first-round RT-PCR of the TCR CDR3. TCRdb re-called the multiplex PCR reads with MiXCR, one entry per CDR3 protein. The table records a few hundred thousand distinct CDR3 sequences, more than 15% of them present only once.

The origin of this receptor is a woman in her 30s with Graves' hyperthyroidism. The sample taken for sequencing was blood. The genes are TRBV28 and TRBJ2-2; TRBD2 might be the D (5 bases). The CDR3 sequence: CASSLIPGSNTGELFF. DNA for the CDR3: TGTGCCAGCAGTTTGATCCCGGGATCGAACACCGGGGAGCTGTTTTTT.